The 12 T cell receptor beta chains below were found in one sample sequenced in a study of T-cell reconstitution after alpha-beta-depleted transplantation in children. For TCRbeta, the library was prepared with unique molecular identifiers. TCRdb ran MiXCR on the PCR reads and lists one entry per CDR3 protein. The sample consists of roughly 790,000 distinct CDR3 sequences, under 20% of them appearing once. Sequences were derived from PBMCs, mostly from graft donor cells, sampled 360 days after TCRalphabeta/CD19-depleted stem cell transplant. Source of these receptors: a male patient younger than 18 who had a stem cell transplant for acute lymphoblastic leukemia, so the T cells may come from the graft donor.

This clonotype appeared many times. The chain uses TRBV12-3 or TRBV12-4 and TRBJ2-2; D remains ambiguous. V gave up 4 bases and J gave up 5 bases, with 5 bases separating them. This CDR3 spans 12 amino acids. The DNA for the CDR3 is TGTGCCAGCAGTTCAGAAACCGGGGAGCTGTTTTTT. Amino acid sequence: CASSSETGELFF.

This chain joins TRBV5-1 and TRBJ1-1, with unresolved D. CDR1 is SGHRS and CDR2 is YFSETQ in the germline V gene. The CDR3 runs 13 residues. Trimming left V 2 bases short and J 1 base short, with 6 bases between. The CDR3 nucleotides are TGCGCCAGCAGCTTACCAGAGAACACTGAAGCTTTCTTT. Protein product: CASSLPENTEAFF.

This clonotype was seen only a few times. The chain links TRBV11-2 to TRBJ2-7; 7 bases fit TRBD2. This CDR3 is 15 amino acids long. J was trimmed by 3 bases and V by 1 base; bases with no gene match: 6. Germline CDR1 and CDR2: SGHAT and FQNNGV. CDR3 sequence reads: CASSLGRERIYEQYF. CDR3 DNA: TGTGCCAGCAGCTTAGGGCGGGAGCGAATCTACGAGCAGTACTTC.

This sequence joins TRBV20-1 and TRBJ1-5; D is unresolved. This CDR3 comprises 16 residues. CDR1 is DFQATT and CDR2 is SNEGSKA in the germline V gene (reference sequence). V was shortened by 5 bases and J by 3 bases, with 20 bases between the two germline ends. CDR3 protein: CSAPSAGTRVNQPQHF. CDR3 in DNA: TGCAGTGCTCCGTCAGCGGGCACTAGAGTCAATCAGCCCCAGCATTTT.

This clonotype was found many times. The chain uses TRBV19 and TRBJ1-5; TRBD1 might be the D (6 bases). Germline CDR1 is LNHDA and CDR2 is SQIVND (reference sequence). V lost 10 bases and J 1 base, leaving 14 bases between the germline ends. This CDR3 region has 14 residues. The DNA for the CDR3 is TGTGCCACTCGGACAGAACTAAGCAATCAGCCCCAGCATTTT. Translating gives CATRTELSNQPQHF.

The CDR3 DNA follows: TGTGCCAGTAGCTTAGCGGGTCCGCCGAGCACCTACGAGCAGTACTTC. Residues: CASSLAGPPSTYEQYF. The chain combines TRBV19 with TRBJ2-7, with TRBD2 matching over 7 bases. This CDR3 region has 16 residues. CDR1 and CDR2 from the germline V gene are LNHDA and SQIVND (reference sequence). The V gene end was trimmed by 6 bases and the J gene end by 2 bases; junction bases not matched to a gene: 13.

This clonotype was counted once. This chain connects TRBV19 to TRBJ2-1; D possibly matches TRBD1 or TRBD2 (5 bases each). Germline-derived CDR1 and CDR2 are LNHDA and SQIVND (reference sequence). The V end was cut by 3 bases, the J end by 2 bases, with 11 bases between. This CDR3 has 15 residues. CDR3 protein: CASSIGRDPYNEQFF. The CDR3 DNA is TGTGCCAGTAGTATCGGCAGGGACCCCTACAATGAGCAGTTCTTC.

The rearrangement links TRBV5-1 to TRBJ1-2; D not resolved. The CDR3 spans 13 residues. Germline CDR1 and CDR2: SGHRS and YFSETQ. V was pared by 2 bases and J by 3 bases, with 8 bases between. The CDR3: CASSFGQDYGYTF. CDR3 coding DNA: TGCGCCAGCAGCTTTGGCCAAGACTATGGCTACACCTTC. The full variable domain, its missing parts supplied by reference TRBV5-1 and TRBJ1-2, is KAGVTQTPRYLIKTRGQQVTLSCSPISGHRSVSWYQQTPGQGLQFLFEYFSETQRNKGNFPGRFSGRQFSNSRSEMNVSTLELGDSALYLCASSFGQDYGYTFGSGTRLTVV.

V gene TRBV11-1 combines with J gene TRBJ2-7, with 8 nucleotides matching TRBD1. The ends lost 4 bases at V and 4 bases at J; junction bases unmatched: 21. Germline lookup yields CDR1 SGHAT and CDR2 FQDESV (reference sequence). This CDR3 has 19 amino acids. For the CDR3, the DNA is TGTGCCAGCAGCTACCTCAGCGGTCGCGACAGGGGCTCATCTTACGAGCAGTACTTC. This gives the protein CASSYLSGRDRGSSYEQYF.

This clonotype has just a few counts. The CDR3, as DNA: TGTGCCAGCAGCCAAGCGGGGGGTTTTTATGGCTACACCTTC. It translates to CASSQAGGFYGYTF. The genes are TRBV14 and TRBJ1-2; TRBD1 might be the D (5 bases). Germline lookup yields CDR1 SGHDN and CDR2 FVKESK. The CDR3 loop spans 14 amino acids. The germline V and J ends were trimmed by 1 base and 5 bases, with 11 bases remaining between them.

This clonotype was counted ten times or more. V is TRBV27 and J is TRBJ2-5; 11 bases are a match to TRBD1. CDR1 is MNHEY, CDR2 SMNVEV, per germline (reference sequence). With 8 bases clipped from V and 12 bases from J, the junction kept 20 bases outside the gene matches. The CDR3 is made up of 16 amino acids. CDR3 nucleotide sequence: TGTGCCAGCCGAGTTATCGGGGGGGACAGGGGGTCCCCTAAGTACTTC. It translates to CASRVIGGDRGSPKYF.

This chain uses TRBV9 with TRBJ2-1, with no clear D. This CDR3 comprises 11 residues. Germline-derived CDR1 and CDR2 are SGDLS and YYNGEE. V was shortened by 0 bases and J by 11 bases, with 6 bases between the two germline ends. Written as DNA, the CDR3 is TGTGCCAGCAGCGTAGGTATCCAGCAGTTCTTC. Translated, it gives CASSVGIQQFF.